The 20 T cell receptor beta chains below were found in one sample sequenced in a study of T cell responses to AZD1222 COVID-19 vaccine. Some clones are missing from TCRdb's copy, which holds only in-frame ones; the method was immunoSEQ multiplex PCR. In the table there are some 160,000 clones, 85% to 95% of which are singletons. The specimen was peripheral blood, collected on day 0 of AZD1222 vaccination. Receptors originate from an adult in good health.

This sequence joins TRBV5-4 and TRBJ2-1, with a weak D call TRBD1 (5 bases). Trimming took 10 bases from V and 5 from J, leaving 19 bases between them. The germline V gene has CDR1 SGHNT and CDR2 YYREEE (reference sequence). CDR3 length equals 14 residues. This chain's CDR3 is CAEGSVGPNNEQFF. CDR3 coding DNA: TGTGCCGAAGGCTCTGTGGGGCCAAACAATGAGCAGTTCTTC.

The CDR3 reads CASTTSRKAFF. CDR3 in DNA: TGTGCCAGCACAACGAGCAGAAAAGCTTTCTTT. The chain combines TRBV11-2 with TRBJ1-1; D unclear. CDR1 is SGHAT and CDR2 is FQNNGV in the germline V gene. The CDR3 runs to 11 residues. V dropped 7 bases and J dropped 9 bases, with 12 bases sitting between them.

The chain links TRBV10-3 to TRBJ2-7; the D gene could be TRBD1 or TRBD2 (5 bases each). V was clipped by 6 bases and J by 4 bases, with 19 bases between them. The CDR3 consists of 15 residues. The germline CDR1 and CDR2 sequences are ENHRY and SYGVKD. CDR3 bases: TGTGCCATCAGAATCGGGACGGAGGACACTTACGAGCAGTACTTC. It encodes CAIRIGTEDTYEQYF.

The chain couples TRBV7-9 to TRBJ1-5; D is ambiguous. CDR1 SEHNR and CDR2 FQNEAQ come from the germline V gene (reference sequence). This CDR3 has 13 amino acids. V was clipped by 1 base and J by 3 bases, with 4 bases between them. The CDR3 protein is CASSLGNNQPQHF. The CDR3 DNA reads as TGTGCCAGCAGCTTAGGAAACAATCAGCCCCAGCATTTT.

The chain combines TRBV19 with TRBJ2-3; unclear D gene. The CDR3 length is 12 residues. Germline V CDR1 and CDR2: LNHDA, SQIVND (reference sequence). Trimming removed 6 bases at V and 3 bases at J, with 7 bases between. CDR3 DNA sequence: TGTGCCAGTAGGGCTCAAACAGATACGCAGTATTTT. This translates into CASRAQTDTQYF. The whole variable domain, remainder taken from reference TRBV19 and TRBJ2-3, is DGGITQSPKYLFRKEGQNVTLSCEQNLNHDAMYWYRQDPGQGLRLIYYSQIVNDFQKGDIAEGYSVSREKKESFPLTVTSAQKNPTAFYLCASRAQTDTQYFGPGTRLTVL.

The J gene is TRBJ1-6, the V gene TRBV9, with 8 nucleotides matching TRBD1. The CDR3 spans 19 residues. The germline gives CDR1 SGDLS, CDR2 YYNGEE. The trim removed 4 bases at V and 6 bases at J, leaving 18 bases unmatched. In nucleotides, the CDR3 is TGTGCCAGCAGCCTTCGTCCCGGGACAGGAGAGGCAACTAATTCACCCCTCCACTTT. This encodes CASSLRPGTGEATNSPLHF.

The CDR3 region has the DNA TGTGCCATCAGGAATACCCTAGGCCCCGGGGAGCTGTTTTTT. It codes for CAIRNTLGPGELFF. This rearrangement joins TRBV10-3 to TRBJ2-2, with D uncertain. CDR1 is ENHRY and CDR2 is SYGVKD in the germline V gene. V was pared by 6 bases and J by 6 bases, with 14 bases between. The CDR3 is made up of 14 amino acids.

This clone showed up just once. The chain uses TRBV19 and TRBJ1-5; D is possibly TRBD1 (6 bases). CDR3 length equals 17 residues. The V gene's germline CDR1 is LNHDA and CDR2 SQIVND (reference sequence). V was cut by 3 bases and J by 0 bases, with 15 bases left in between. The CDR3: CASSMPGAVYSNQPQHF. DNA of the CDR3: TGTGCCAGTAGTATGCCGGGGGCAGTCTATAGCAATCAGCCCCAGCATTTT. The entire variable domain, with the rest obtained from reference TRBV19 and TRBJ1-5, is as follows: DGGITQSPKYLFRKEGQNVTLSCEQNLNHDAMYWYRQDPGQGLRLIYYSQIVNDFQKGDIAEGYSVSREKKESFPLTVTSAQKNPTAFYLCASSMPGAVYSNQPQHFGDGTRLSIL.

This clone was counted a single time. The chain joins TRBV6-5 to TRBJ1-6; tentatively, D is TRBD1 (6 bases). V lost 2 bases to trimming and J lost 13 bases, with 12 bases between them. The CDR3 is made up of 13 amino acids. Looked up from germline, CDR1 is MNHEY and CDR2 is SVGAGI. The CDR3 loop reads CASSYRGGLPLHF. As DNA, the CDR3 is TGTGCCAGCAGTTACAGGGGGGGGTTGCCCCTCCACTTT.

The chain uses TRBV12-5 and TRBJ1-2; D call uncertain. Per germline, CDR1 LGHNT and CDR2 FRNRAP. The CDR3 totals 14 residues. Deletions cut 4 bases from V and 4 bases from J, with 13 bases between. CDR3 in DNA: TGTGCTAGTGGTTCTATCTTGAGGAGCTATGGCTACACCTTC. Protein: CASGSILRSYGYTF.

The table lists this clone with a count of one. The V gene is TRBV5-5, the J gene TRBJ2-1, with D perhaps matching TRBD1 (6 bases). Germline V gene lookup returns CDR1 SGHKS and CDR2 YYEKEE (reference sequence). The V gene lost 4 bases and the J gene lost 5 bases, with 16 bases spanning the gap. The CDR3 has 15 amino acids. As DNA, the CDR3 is TGTGCCAGCAGCCGCCAGGGGCATCAAAACAATGAGCAGTTCTTC. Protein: CASSRQGHQNNEQFF.

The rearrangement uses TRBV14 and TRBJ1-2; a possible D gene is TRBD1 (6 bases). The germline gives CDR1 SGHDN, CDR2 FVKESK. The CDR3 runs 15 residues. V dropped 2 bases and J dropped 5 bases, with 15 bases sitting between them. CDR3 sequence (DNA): TGTGCCAGCAGCCAACTGGACAGCCTTCTATATGGCTACACCTTC. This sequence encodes CASSQLDSLLYGYTF.

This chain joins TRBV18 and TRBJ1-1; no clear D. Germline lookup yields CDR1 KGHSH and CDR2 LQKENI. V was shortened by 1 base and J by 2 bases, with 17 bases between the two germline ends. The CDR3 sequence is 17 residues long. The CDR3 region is CASSPRLGNQLNTEAFF. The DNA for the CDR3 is TGTGCCAGCTCACCACGTCTCGGGAACCAGTTAAACACTGAAGCTTTCTTT.

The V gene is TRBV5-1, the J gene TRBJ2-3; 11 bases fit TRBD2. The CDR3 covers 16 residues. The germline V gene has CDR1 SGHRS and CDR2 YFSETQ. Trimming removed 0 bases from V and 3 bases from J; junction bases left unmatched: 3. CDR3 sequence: CASSLVAGGPTDTQYF. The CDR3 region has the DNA TGCGCCAGCAGCTTGGTAGCGGGGGGGCCGACAGATACGCAGTATTTT.

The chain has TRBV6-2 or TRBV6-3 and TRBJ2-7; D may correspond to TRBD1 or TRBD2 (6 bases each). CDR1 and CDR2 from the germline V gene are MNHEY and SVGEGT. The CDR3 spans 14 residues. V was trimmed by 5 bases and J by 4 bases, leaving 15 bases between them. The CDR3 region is CASSTLGGGYEQYF. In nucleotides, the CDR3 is TGTGCCAGCAGTACGTTGGGGGGCGGATACGAGCAGTACTTC.

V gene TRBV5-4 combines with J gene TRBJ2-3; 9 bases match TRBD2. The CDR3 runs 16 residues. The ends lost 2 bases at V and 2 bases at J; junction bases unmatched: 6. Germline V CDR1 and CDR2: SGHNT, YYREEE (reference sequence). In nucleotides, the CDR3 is TGTGCCAGCAGCTTCCAGCGGGGGGCAATCACAGATACGCAGTATTTT. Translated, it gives CASSFQRGAITDTQYF.

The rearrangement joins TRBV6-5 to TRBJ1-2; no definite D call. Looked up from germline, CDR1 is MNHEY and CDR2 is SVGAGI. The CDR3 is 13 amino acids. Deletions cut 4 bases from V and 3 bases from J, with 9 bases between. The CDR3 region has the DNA TGTGCCAGCAGTTTGACGCTTTACTATGGCTACACCTTC. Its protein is CASSLTLYYGYTF.

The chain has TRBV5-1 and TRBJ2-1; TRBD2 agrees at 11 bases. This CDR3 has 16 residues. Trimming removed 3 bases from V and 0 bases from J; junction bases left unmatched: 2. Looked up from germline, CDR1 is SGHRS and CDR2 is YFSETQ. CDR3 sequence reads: CASSSGLAGSYNEQFF. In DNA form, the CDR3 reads TGCGCCAGCAGCTCCGGACTAGCGGGCTCCTACAATGAGCAGTTCTTC.

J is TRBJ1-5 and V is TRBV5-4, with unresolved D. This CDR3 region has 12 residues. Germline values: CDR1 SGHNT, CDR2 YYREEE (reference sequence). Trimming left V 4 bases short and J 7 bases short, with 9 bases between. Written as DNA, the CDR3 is TGTGCCAGCAGCGAAATGGGACAGCCCCAGCATTTT. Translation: CASSEMGQPQHF.

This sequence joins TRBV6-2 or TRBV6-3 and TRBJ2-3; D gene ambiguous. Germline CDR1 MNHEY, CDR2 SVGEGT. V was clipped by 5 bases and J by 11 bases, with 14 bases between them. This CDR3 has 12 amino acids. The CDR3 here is CASSQTLGWQYF. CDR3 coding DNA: TGTGCCAGCAGTCAAACACTCGGGTGGCAGTATTTT.